The following is a TCR beta chain sequence with its context. Germline lookup yields CDR1 SGHTA and CDR2 FQGNSA. The CDR3 runs to 16 residues. J lost 6 bases, V lost 5 bases, and 11 bases had no gene match. The record originates from a study of CD8 T cells in Susac syndrome. RNA amounts of roughly 0.5 to 1 ug underwent reverse transcription with random hexamers. TCR beta CDR3 was amplified by immunoSEQ covering 54 Vbeta and 13 Jbeta. In TCRdb, the immunoSEQ multiplex PCR reads were re-called with MiXCR into one record per CDR3 protein. Here the sample spans fewer than 350,000 distinct CDR3 sequences, around 85% being singletons.

Sequenced input: CD8+ T cells from PBMCs. The receptor was isolated from a human donor with multiple sclerosis. This sequence joins TRBV7-2 and TRBJ2-7; 12 positions match TRBD1. This chain's CDR3 is CASSVLSGTGGGEQYF. The CDR3, as DNA: TGTGCCAGCAGCGTACTGTCCGGGACAGGGGGCGGCGAGCAGTACTTC.